This TCR beta chain derives from a study of blood T cell repertoires in COVID-19. Study-level information: COVID-19 samples collected from the United States, Italy and Spain covered acute and convalescent phases. Sample material is recorded as cDNA or gDNA derived from T cells, B-cell-depleted T cells, or PBMCs.

The V gene end was trimmed by 3 bases and the J gene end by 4 bases; junction bases not matched to a gene: 6. Germline CDR1 is SGHTA and CDR2 is FQGNSA. The CDR3 extends over 15 amino acids. Original processing notes: How many nucleated cells were present was estimated from reference gene primer amplification. Generated by immunoSEQ multiplex PCR, the TCRdb table keeps only in-frame clones and is missing some. The V and J calls and clone size were taken over from that table, and D and trimming were inferred from the DNA. Seen here are 150,000 to 200,000 clones, roughly nine tenths observed once, and the top ten hold around 3.3%.

The V gene is TRBV7-2, the J gene TRBJ1-2; 9 nucleotides match TRBD1. The sequence derives from a man in his 70s with acute or convalescent COVID-19. The sample consisted of peripheral blood. The CDR3 reads CASSLGQGSIYGYTF. For the CDR3, the DNA is TGTGCCAGCAGCTTGGGACAGGGTTCAATCTATGGCTACACCTTC. Filled out from reference TRBV7-2 and TRBJ1-2, the complete variable domain reads GAGVSQSPSNKVTEKGKDVELRCDPISGHTALYWYRQSLGQGLEFLIYFQGNSAPDKSGLPSDRFSAERTGGSVSTLTIQRTQQEDSAVYLCASSLGQGSIYGYTFGSGTRLTVV.